The source of this T cell receptor beta chain is a study of CD8 T cells in ankylosing spondylitis (dated by TCRdb to 2016 to 2017). Describing the broader study: The study profiled T cell receptor beta repertoires in healthy donors and ankylosing spondylitis patients to find disease-linked TCR variants. The full study cohort was made up of 25 to 30 ankylosing spondylitis patients and more than 90 healthy donors. Peripheral blood was sampled, and synovial fluid was also collected from ankylosing spondylitis patients.

What the authors observed across the whole study: Some motif variants had previously been reported in the synovial fluid and blood of reactive arthritis patients, which suggests shared mechanisms of disease initiation. The disease-linked clones were reported as significantly enriched in matched synovial fluid samples from ankylosing spondylitis patients. The disease-linked clones had a CD8+ phenotype and were found at relatively low frequencies in peripheral blood. A TCR beta motif of 7 or 8 highly homologous amino acid variants appeared characteristic of blood from ankylosing spondylitis patients.

A distance of 16 bases separates the germline ends of V and J, which lose 10 bases and 3 bases respectively. From cysteine to phenylalanine, the CDR3 is 14 amino acids long. Only the CDR3 region is kept as DNA, spanning 42 bases read in frame from base 1. Worth noting for this clonotype: Which antigen it targets is not known. No base quality values were provided; no much bigger clone lies one nucleotide off.

Synovial fluid samples were paired with blood samples taken from the same ankylosing spondylitis patients. Sequencing instrument: Illumina HiSeq 2500. Quantitative 5'-RACE with molecular barcodes was used to prepare TCR beta libraries. The original methods were these. Disease-linked TCR variants were identified with a new computational method built on a probabilistic model of VDJ rearrangement. The public reads were run again by TCRdb, first through fastp at Q25 and then through MiXCR, and only productive beta chains were kept. Rows are combined by CDR3 protein, so each entry shows the most common genes and DNA. Clone size and V and J calls follow TCRdb, not the original study. This sample lists roughly 100,000 distinct CDR3 sequences; under 30% were detected once. The biggest ten clones account for 9% to 15% of the sample.

The TCR originated in a male donor with ankylosing spondylitis. The chain couples TRBV12-3 or TRBV12-4 to TRBJ1-5; the D gene assignment is ambiguous. The sequenced material came from synovial fluid, either unsorted or a sorted T cell fraction (not recorded which). DNA sequence: TGTGCCACCACCGGGAGTATGAACAATCAGCCCCAGCATTTT. This sequence encodes CATTGSMNNQPQHF.